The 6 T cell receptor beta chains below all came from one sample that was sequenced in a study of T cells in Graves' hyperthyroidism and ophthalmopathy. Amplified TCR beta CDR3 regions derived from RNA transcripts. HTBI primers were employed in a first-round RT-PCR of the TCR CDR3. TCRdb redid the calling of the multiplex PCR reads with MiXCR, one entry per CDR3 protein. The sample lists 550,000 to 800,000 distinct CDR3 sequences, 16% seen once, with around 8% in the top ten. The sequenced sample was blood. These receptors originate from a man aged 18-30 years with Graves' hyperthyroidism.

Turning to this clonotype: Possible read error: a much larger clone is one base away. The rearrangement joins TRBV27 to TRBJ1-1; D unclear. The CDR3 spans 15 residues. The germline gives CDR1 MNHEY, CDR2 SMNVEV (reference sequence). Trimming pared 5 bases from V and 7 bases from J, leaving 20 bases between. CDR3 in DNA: TGTGCCAGCAGTGCCGGCGCACCTTTCAGCATTGAAGCTTTCTTT. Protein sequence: CASSAGAPFSIEAFF.

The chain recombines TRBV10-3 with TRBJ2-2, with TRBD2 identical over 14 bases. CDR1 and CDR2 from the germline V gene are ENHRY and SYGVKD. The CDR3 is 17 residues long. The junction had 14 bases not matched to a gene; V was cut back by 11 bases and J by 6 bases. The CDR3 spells CASRLAGGEPVPGELFF. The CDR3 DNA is TGTGCCTCGCGACTAGCGGGAGGGGAACCCGTGCCCGGGGAGCTGTTTTTT.

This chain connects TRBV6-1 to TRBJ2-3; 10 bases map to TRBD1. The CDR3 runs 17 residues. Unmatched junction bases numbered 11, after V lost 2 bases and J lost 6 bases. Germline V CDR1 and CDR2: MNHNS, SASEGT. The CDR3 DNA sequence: TGTGCCAGCAGTGAACCGACAGGGGGCAAGTTGTCGGATACGCAGTATTTT. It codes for CASSEPTGGKLSDTQYF.

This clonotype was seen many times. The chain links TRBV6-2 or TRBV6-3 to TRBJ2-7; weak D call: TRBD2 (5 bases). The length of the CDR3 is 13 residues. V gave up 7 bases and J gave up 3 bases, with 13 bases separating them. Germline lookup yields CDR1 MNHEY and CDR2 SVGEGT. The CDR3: CASNQRRDYEQYF. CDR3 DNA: TGTGCCAGCAACCAGCGGAGAGACTACGAGCAGTACTTC.

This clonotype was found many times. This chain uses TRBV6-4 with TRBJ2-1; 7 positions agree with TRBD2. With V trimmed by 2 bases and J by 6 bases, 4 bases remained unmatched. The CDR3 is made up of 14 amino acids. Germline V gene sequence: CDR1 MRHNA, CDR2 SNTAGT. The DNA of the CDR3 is TGTGCCAGCAGTGACGATACGGGGGGCAATGAGCAGTTCTTC. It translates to CASSDDTGGNEQFF.

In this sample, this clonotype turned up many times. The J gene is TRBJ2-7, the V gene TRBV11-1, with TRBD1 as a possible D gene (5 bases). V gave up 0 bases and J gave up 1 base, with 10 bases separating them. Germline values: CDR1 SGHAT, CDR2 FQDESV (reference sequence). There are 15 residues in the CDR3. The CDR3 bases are TGTGCCAGCAGCTTAGCGAGGACAACTTCCTACGAGCAGTACTTC. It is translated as CASSLARTTSYEQYF.